The 2 T cell receptor beta chains presented below share a single source sample, sequenced in a study of cytomegalovirus exposure and HLA in healthy donors. Primers included in the PCR were 60 Vbeta and 13 Jbeta primers. Method: immunoSEQ multiplex PCR; TCRdb's copy keeps in-frame clones and lacks some. This repertoire includes more than 95,000 clones. Sequenced material: PBMCs. Receptors originate from a man aged 40-49 years in good health and CMV-seronegative.

The chain carries TRBV27 and TRBJ1-5; D is undetermined. This CDR3 region has 14 residues. V was pared by 3 bases and J by 7 bases, with 13 bases between. Germline loops: CDR1 MNHEY, CDR2 SMNVEV (reference sequence). The CDR3 spells CASSLGSEGQPQHF. DNA of the CDR3: TGTGCCAGCAGTTTGGGTTCAGAGGGACAGCCCCAGCATTTT.

This sequence joins TRBV6-1 and TRBJ2-1; 9 bases match TRBD1. CDR3 length: 17 residues. The V segment lost 0 bases and the J segment 4 bases; nucleotides outside the gene matches: 7. Germline V lookup: CDR1 MNHNS, CDR2 SASEGT. The CDR3 nucleotides read TGTGCCAGCAGTGAAGCGGGACAGGGTGTTATGTACAATGAGCAGTTCTTC. Translating it yields CASSEAGQGVMYNEQFF.